This T cell receptor (beta chain) was identified in a study of blood T cell repertoires in COVID-19. From germline, CDR1 is SEHNR and CDR2 FQNEAQ (reference sequence). The CDR3 runs 16 residues. V shed 5 bases, J shed 1 base, and the junction held 6 bases outside the gene matches. Authors' data handling: Reference gene primer amplification gave nucleated cell count estimates. Only in-frame clones appear in the TCRdb table, and some are missing; sequencing was by immunoSEQ multiplex PCR. V and J calls and clone size are copied from that table; D and trimming were computed from the DNA. The data show about 120,000 clones, about 83% seen once.

The V call is TRBV7-9, the J call TRBJ2-5; 11 nucleotides align to TRBD2. The receptor was isolated from a man between 60 and 70 years old with acute or convalescent COVID-19. Sample: peripheral blood. Here the CDR3 reads CASSMLAGGSQETQYF. The CDR3 DNA reads TGTGCCAGCAGCATGCTAGCGGGAGGTTCCCAAGAGACCCAGTACTTC.